One and the same sample provided the 17 T cell receptor beta chains below, sequenced in a study of shared T cell receptors in the human thymus. The protocol was immunoSEQ multiplex PCR, while the TCRdb copy is restricted to in-frame clones and leaves out a portion. The sample holds almost 550,000 clones, 75% to 85% seen once. These data also formed part of another study, on human thymus T cells.

Sequencing input: thymocytes. The receptors were sampled from a boy in the first two years of life with a congenital heart defect.

The chain employs TRBV25-1 and TRBJ2-2; tentative D call: TRBD1 (6 bases). Trimming took off 1 base at V and 5 bases at J, with 11 bases between the two ends. The CDR3 sequence is 15 residues long. Germline loops: CDR1 MGHDK, CDR2 SYGVNS. CDR3 nucleotide sequence: TGTGCCAGCAGTGAATTTGACAGGATTACCGGGGAGCTGTTTTTT. This gives the protein CASSEFDRITGELFF.

V gene TRBV2 combines with J gene TRBJ2-3, with TRBD1 matching over 7 bases. Germline V CDR1 and CDR2: SNHLY, FYNNEI. Trimming cost V 5 bases and J 4 bases; bases outside gene matches: 15. This CDR3 is built from 17 residues. CDR3: CASSQLAWTGFADTQYF. The CDR3 coding sequence is TGTGCCAGCAGTCAGCTCGCGTGGACAGGCTTCGCAGATACGCAGTATTTT.

The V gene is TRBV25-1, the J gene TRBJ1-5; D gene unclear. The V gene lost 9 bases and the J gene lost 9 bases, with 9 bases spanning the gap. Per the germline V gene, CDR1 is MGHDK and CDR2 is SYGVNS. The CDR3 length is 10 residues. CDR3 DNA: TGTGCCAGTCGGAGAGGGCCCCAGCATTTT. Translating gives CASRRGPQHF.

This chain uses TRBV7-7 with TRBJ2-5; 11 nucleotides align to TRBD2. Looked up from germline, CDR1 is SSHAT and CDR2 is FNYEAQ (reference sequence). The CDR3 extends over 15 amino acids. This CDR3 reads CASGGASGSGETQYF. In DNA form, the CDR3 reads TGTGCTAGCGGGGGGGCTAGCGGTTCAGGGGAGACCCAGTACTTC.

As concerns this clone: One junction end disagrees with the germline gene, perhaps due to a read error. The V call is TRBV11-3, the J call TRBJ1-1; TRBD1 matches at 10 bases. The germline V gene has CDR1 SGHNT and CDR2 YENEEA. CDR3 size: 12 residues. The CDR3 DNA sequence: TGTGCCAGCAGCGTAGACAGGGGGCATGCTTTCTTT. Its translation: CASSVDRGHAFF.

This clone has just a few counts. V and J are TRBV7-9 and TRBJ2-1, with 9 bases lining up with TRBD1. The CDR3 sequence is 15 residues long. With 10 bases clipped from V and 8 bases from J, the junction kept 15 bases outside the gene matches. Germline V gives CDR1 SEHNR, CDR2 FQNEAQ (reference sequence). CDR3 region: CATRRVGQGKDEQFF. The CDR3 DNA sequence: TGTGCCACACGTCGTGTGGGACAGGGTAAAGATGAGCAGTTCTTC.

V usage is TRBV6-4 and J usage is TRBJ2-5; TRBD1 aligns across 7 bases. The J call is uncertain, as TRBJ2-7 better fits the DNA end. Germline lookup yields CDR1 MRHNA and CDR2 SNTAGT. This CDR3 is built from 16 residues. The chain's CDR3 is CASSPPDDRDTYEQYF. The CDR3 DNA reads TGTGCCAGCAGTCCTCCAGACGACAGGGACACCTACGAGCAGTACTTC.

The rearrangement uses TRBV2 and TRBJ2-3; possible D gene TRBD1, 6 bases. The CDR3 has 13 residues. From germline, CDR1 is SNHLY and CDR2 FYNNEI. V was clipped by 10 bases and J by 9 bases, with 20 bases between them. CDR3 nucleotide sequence: TGTGCCACCTTCAAGGGCCTTCAGGGGACGCAGTATTTT. Translation gives CATFKGLQGTQYF.

The chain recombines TRBV6-1 with TRBJ2-7; tentative D call: TRBD2 (6 bases). This CDR3 is built from 18 residues. Deletions cut 2 bases from V and 6 bases from J, with 26 bases between. Germline V CDR1 and CDR2: MNHNS, SASEGT. CDR3 sequence reads: CASSESVRERPICSEQYF. The CDR3 DNA reads TGTGCCAGCAGTGAATCGGTACGGGAGCGCCCGATTTGTAGCGAGCAGTACTTC.

CDR3: CASSQDGARDQPQHF. As DNA, the CDR3 is TGCGCCAGCAGCCAAGACGGTGCGAGGGATCAGCCCCAGCATTTT. V gene TRBV4-3 combines with J gene TRBJ1-5; no definite D call. Looked up from germline, CDR1 is LGHNA and CDR2 is YSLEER. Between the trimmed V and J ends, which lost 0 bases and 5 bases, there was a span of 11 bases. This CDR3 comprises 15 residues.

The chain links TRBV27 to TRBJ2-1; 10 bases line up with TRBD2. The CDR3 runs 17 residues. Germline CDR1 and CDR2: MNHEY and SMNVEV (reference sequence). Trimming removed 4 bases from V and 5 bases from J; junction bases left unmatched: 11. For the CDR3, the DNA is TGTGCCAGCAGTTACCCCCCTCTAGCGGGAGTTAACAATGAGCAGTTCTTC. It translates to CASSYPPLAGVNNEQFF.

The chain carries TRBV27 and TRBJ2-3; 12 bases are a match to TRBD2. The CDR3 length is 21 residues. V was clipped by 4 bases and J by 0 bases; unmatched bases: 17. Germline lookup yields CDR1 MNHEY and CDR2 SMNVEV (reference sequence). For the CDR3, the DNA is TGTGCCAGCAGTTCAACAAGACTAGCGGGAGAGGGGCGCCCTAGCACAGATACGCAGTATTTT. Encoded protein: CASSSTRLAGEGRPSTDTQYF.

This rearrangement joins TRBV28 to TRBJ1-4; 7 bases align to TRBD1. Germline V gene lookup returns CDR1 MDHEN and CDR2 SYDVKM. The CDR3 is 14 amino acids. With V trimmed by 7 bases and J by 4 bases, 6 bases remained unmatched. CDR3 nucleotides: TGTGCCAGCACCCAGACAGGGAGTAATGAAAAACTGTTTTTT. Encoded protein: CASTQTGSNEKLFF.

The V gene is TRBV5-6, the J gene TRBJ2-7; unclear D gene. In germline, CDR1 is SGHDT, CDR2 YYEEEE. The V end was cut by 6 bases, the J end by 7 bases, with 26 bases between. This CDR3 comprises 16 residues. The CDR3 coding sequence is TGTGCCAGCACCCATAGTCAGCGCCATCCTCGGTGGGAGCAGTACTTC. This encodes CASTHSQRHPRWEQYF.

The V gene is TRBV27, the J gene TRBJ2-7; 8 bases are shared with TRBD2. CDR1 and CDR2 from the germline V gene are MNHEY and SMNVEV (reference sequence). The junction had 9 bases not matched to a gene; V was cut back by 8 bases and J by 0 bases. The CDR3 length is 15 residues. CDR3 region: CASGKGGRPSYEQYF. CDR3 DNA: TGTGCCAGCGGAAAGGGCGGGAGGCCCTCCTACGAGCAGTACTTC.

The V gene is TRBV9, the J gene TRBJ2-7; TRBD2 matches at 9 bases. The CDR3 runs 15 residues. The germline V gene has CDR1 SGDLS and CDR2 YYNGEE. The ends lost 1 base at V and 6 bases at J; junction bases unmatched: 8. In DNA, the CDR3 is TGTGCCAGCAGCGTAAGGGCGGGAGGGCCTATCGAGCAGTACTTC. The encoded protein is CASSVRAGGPIEQYF.

This chain connects TRBV15 to TRBJ2-7; 7 nucleotides line up with TRBD1. Germline values: CDR1 LNHNV, CDR2 YYDKDF (reference sequence). The CDR3 is made up of 14 amino acids. With V trimmed by 1 base and J by 3 bases, 3 bases remained unmatched. CDR3 region: CATSRGDRCYEQYF. The CDR3 bases are TGTGCCACCAGCAGAGGGGACAGATGCTACGAGCAGTACTTC.